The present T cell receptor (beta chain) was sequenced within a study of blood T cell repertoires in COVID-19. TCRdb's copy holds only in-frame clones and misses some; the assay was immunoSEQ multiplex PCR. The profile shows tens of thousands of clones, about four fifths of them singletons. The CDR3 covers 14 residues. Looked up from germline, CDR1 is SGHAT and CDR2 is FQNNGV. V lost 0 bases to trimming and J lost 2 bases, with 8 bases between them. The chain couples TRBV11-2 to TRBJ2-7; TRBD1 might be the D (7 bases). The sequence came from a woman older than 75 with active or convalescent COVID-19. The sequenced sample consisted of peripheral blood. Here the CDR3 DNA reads TGTGCCAGCAGCTTAGACAGGGGGGCCTACGAGCAGTACTTC. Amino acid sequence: CASSLDRGAYEQYF.